One T cell receptor beta chain is described in this entry. This sample is drawn from a study of cytomegalovirus exposure and HLA in healthy donors. Primers for the PCR totalled 60 Vbeta and 13 Jbeta. TCRdb's table, derived via immunoSEQ multiplex PCR, lists solely in-frame clones and lacks some. The sample consists of about 150,000 clones, roughly 78% of them appearing once. Germline CDR1 SGHNT, CDR2 YYREEE (reference sequence). CDR3 length equals 19 residues. Losses at the gene ends were 2 bases for V and 2 bases for J; bases not matched to a gene: 7. The gene calls are TRBV5-4 and TRBJ2-2, with 15 bases identical to TRBD2. This sequence originates from a woman between 45 and 60 years old in good health and CMV-seropositive. The sample consisted of PBMCs. CDR3 nucleotides: TGTGCCAGCAGCTTCCCCGGGACTAGCGGGGGGATAAACACCGGGGAGCTGTTTTTT. It is translated as CASSFPGTSGGINTGELFF.